This T cell receptor beta chain is from a study of blood T cell repertoires in COVID-19. Overall study context: Researchers got acute and convalescent COVID-19 samples from the United States, Italy and Spain. The cDNA or gDNA used as material had been derived from T cells, B-cell-depleted T cells, or PBMCs.

CDR1 SGDLS and CDR2 YYNGEE come from the germline V gene. CDR3 length: 15 amino acids. The junction had 4 bases not matched to a gene; V was cut back by 1 base and J by 4 bases. In the original analysis: How many nucleated cells were present was estimated from reference gene primer amplification. Measured with immunoSEQ multiplex PCR; TCRdb has only the in-frame clones, and not every one. For V, J and clone size, that table is used; D and trimming come from the DNA. This table holds 100,000 to 150,000 clones, 83% found once. V usage is TRBV9 and J usage is TRBJ2-2; TRBD2 agrees at 7 bases. This TCR was sampled from a man older than 75 with active or convalescent COVID-19. The sequencing sample was made of peripheral blood. CDR3 sequence reads: CASSVRRGGTGELFF. The CDR3 DNA follows: TGTGCCAGCAGCGTACGTCGCGGGGGCACCGGGGAGCTGTTTTTT.